A single sample is the source of the 18 T cell receptor beta chains below, sequenced in a study of T-cell memory formation after mild COVID-19. From the 5' RACE reads, TCRdb called clonotypes with MiXCR, one entry per CDR3 protein. The table has hundreds of thousands of distinct CDR3 sequences, more than 15% seen once. Sequencing was done on a sample of PBMCs or a T cell subset sorted from them (not recorded which). These receptors were obtained from a man between 18 and 35 years old who had mild COVID-19 (a few samples of this study predate the infection). Cell type and time point are not known.

This clonotype has a count of ten or more. This sequence joins TRBV5-6 and TRBJ1-1; D is undetermined. The CDR3 contains 15 residues. Germline assignment: CDR1 SGHDT and CDR2 YYEEEE. The V end was cut by 2 bases, the J end by 1 base, with 12 bases between. CDR3 nucleotides: TGTGCCAGCAGCTTCGCTAGACACTGGAACACTGAAGCTTTCTTT. It specifies CASSFARHWNTEAFF. Variable domain in full (rest from reference TRBV5-6 and TRBJ1-1): DAGVTQSPTHLIKTRGQQVTLRCSPKSGHDTVSWYQQALGQGPQFIFQYYEEEERQRGNFPDRFSGHQFPNYSSELNVNALLLGDSALYLCASSFARHWNTEAFFGQGTRLTVV.

CDR3 in amino acids: CASSHVDRGGETQYF. The CDR3 DNA is TGTGCCAGCAGCCACGTCGACAGGGGGGGAGAGACCCAGTACTTC. This rearrangement joins TRBV7-9 to TRBJ2-5, with 9 positions matching TRBD1. The germline V gene encodes CDR1 SEHNR and CDR2 FQNEAQ (reference sequence). Unmatched junction bases numbered 8, after V lost 5 bases and J lost 4 bases. The length of the CDR3 is 15 residues.

This rearrangement joins TRBV7-9 to TRBJ1-1, with D perhaps TRBD1 (6 bases). Germline V gives CDR1 SEHNR, CDR2 FQNEAQ (reference sequence). With 4 bases removed from V and 9 bases from J, the gap between germline ends came to 15 bases. The CDR3 is made up of 13 amino acids. The DNA for the CDR3 is TGTGCCAGCAGCTCAGAAGGGGGGGATAAAGCTTTCTTT. It is translated as CASSSEGGDKAFF.

This clonotype has a handful of counts. The chain couples TRBV6-5 to TRBJ1-1; 9 nucleotides agree with TRBD1. Germline V lookup: CDR1 MNHEY, CDR2 SVGAGI. This CDR3 region has 15 residues. The V and J ends lost 2 bases and 1 base, in that order; junction bases with no gene match: 2. The CDR3 region has the DNA TGTGCCAGCAGTTACGACAGGGGGTCGAACACTGAAGCTTTCTTT. Translation gives CASSYDRGSNTEAFF.

This clonotype was counted between two and nine times. The rearrangement joins TRBV9 to TRBJ1-1, with a possible D match to TRBD1 (5 bases). Trimming removed 0 bases at V and 0 bases at J, with 9 bases between. This CDR3 region has 15 residues. Germline V gene data show CDR1 as SGDLS and CDR2 as YYNGEE. The CDR3 region has the DNA TGTGCCAGCAGCGTAGGTGGGGCAGTGAACACTGAAGCTTTCTTT. This sequence encodes CASSVGGAVNTEAFF.

The genes are TRBV6-5 and TRBJ1-1, with TRBD1 identical over 7 bases. This CDR3 contains 14 residues. The germline gives CDR1 MNHEY, CDR2 SVGAGI. Trimming took 6 bases from V and 4 from J; bases not matched to a gene: 8. CDR3 sequence: CASRTGQLVTEAFF. The CDR3 DNA is TGTGCCAGCAGGACGGGACAGTTGGTCACTGAAGCTTTCTTT.

This clonotype was recorded a few times. The chain carries TRBV29-1 and TRBJ2-7, with TRBD1 matching 10 bases. The CDR3 is made up of 14 amino acids. The germline V gene has CDR1 SQVTM and CDR2 ANQGSEA. The V segment lost 4 bases and the J segment 7 bases; nucleotides outside the gene matches: 10. CDR3 loop: CSVALRTGGLEQYF. The CDR3 DNA is TGCAGCGTTGCCCTCCGGACAGGGGGTCTAGAGCAGTACTTC.

This clonotype was picked up many times. The rearrangement joins TRBV5-1 to TRBJ2-3, with 8 bases fitting TRBD1. CDR1 is SGHRS and CDR2 is YFSETQ in the germline V gene. The CDR3 contains 15 residues. The trim removed 4 bases at V and 3 bases at J, leaving 7 bases unmatched. DNA of the CDR3: TGCGCCAGCAGCGAGAGCGGACAGGGAACAGATACGCAGTATTTT. This translates into CASSESGQGTDTQYF.

This clonotype has at least ten counts. CDR3 amino acids: CASSRTPPKQTYEQYF. The CDR3 bases are TGTGCCAGCAGCAGGACACCTCCCAAACAAACCTACGAGCAGTACTTC. The chain carries TRBV7-9 and TRBJ2-7, with D possibly being TRBD1 (5 bases). The CDR3 length is 16 residues. Germline V CDR1 and CDR2: SEHNR, FQNEAQ (reference sequence). V was trimmed by 5 bases and J by 2 bases, leaving 19 bases between them.

This clonotype turned up a few times. The DNA for the CDR3 is TGTGCCAGCAGCTACCTAAGGGGAGAGACCCAGTACTTC. This sequence encodes CASSYLRGETQYF. V usage is TRBV7-3 and J usage is TRBJ2-5; tentative D call: TRBD1 (5 bases). V was cut by 4 bases and J by 4 bases, with 10 bases left in between. Germline V gene lookup returns CDR1 SGHTA and CDR2 FQGTGA. The CDR3 is 13 residues long.

The chain couples TRBV25-1 to TRBJ1-2; D may be TRBD1 (5 bases). CDR1 MGHDK and CDR2 SYGVNS come from the germline V gene. Trimming cost V 6 bases and J 2 bases, with 13 bases left between them. The CDR3 totals 14 residues. CDR3: CASSLGAWNYGYTF. CDR3 DNA sequence: TGTGCCAGCAGCCTCGGGGCCTGGAACTATGGCTACACCTTC.

The chain employs TRBV6-6 and TRBJ1-1, with TRBD1 as a possible D gene (5 bases). There are 12 residues in the CDR3. Trimming took 0 bases from V and 7 from J, leaving 6 bases between them. Germline CDR1 MNHNY, CDR2 SVGAGI (reference sequence). The CDR3 spells CASSYSGGEAFF. For the CDR3, the DNA is TGTGCCAGCAGTTACTCTGGGGGTGAAGCTTTCTTT.

The chain has TRBV6-5 and TRBJ1-6; 7 bases agree with TRBD1. CDR3 length: 16 residues. Per the germline V gene, CDR1 is MNHEY and CDR2 is SVGAGI. V gave up 0 bases and J gave up 8 bases; unmatched junction bases: 7. The CDR3 coding sequence is TGTGCCAGCAGTTACTCGGGCCTAACAGGGGATTCACCCCTCCACTTT. Its translation is CASSYSGLTGDSPLHF.

This clonotype occurred a few times. The chain employs TRBV2 and TRBJ2-2; TRBD1 aligns across 9 bases. This CDR3 is built from 15 residues. Germline V gene data show CDR1 as SNHLY and CDR2 as FYNNEI. Losses at the gene ends were 7 bases for V and 1 base for J; bases not matched to a gene: 4. The CDR3 nucleotides read TGTGCCAGCACCCTGGGACAGGGGAACACCGGGGAGCTGTTTTTT. Amino acid sequence: CASTLGQGNTGELFF.

The chain uses TRBV5-1 and TRBJ1-1; D perhaps matches TRBD1 (6 bases). Per germline, CDR1 SGHRS and CDR2 YFSETQ. The CDR3 length is 15 residues. Deletions cut 4 bases from V and 1 base from J, with 14 bases between. The CDR3 DNA follows: TGCGCCAGCAGCCTGTCAGGGGCCTGGAACACTGAAGCTTTCTTT. This sequence encodes CASSLSGAWNTEAFF.

This clonotype was picked up a small number of times. The genes are TRBV20-1 and TRBJ2-3; TRBD2 matches at 13 bases. CDR1 and CDR2 from the germline V gene are DFQATT and SNEGSKA (reference sequence). With 3 bases clipped from V and 7 bases from J, the junction kept 7 bases outside the gene matches. This CDR3 has 15 residues. In DNA form, the CDR3 reads TGCAGTGCTAGTACTAGCGGGGGGGCTGAGAATACGCAGTATTTT. Protein product: CSASTSGGAENTQYF.

This clonotype was seen more than once but under ten times. CDR3 in DNA: TGTGCCAGCAGCAAACAGGGGTCCCGGGGCGGAGAGACCCAGTACTTC. It is translated as CASSKQGSRGGETQYF. This chain joins TRBV21-1 and TRBJ2-5; whether TRBD1, the table's D call, matches the DNA was not checked. TRBV21-1 represents a pseudogene. The CDR3 has 16 residues.

This clonotype has more than one count but fewer than ten. The CDR3 sequence is CATSREGQGAFGDGYTF. CDR3 coding DNA: TGTGCCACCAGCAGAGAGGGACAGGGTGCTTTCGGTGATGGCTACACCTTC. The chain carries TRBV15 and TRBJ1-2; 9 bases are a match to TRBD1. This CDR3 is built from 17 residues. V gave up 0 bases and J gave up 6 bases; unmatched junction bases: 11. Germline CDR1 is LNHNV and CDR2 is YYDKDF (reference sequence).